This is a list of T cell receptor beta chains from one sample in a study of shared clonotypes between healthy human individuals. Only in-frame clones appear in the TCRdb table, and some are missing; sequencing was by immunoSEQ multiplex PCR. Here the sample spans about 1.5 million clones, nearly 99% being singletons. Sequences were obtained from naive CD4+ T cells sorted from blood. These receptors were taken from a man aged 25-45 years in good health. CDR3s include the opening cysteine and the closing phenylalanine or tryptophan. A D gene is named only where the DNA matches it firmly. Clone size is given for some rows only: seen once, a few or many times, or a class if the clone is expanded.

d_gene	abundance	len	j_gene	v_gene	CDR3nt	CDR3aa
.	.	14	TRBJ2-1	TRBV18	TGTGCCAGCTCACCTGTCGACAGGTACAATGAGCAGTTCTTC	CASSPVDRYNEQFF
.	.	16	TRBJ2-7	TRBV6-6	TGTGCCAGCAGTTGGTATTCTCCAGGGGAAGGATACGAGCAGTACTTC	CASSWYSPGEGYEQYF
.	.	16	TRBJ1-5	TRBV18	TGTGCCAGCTCTGCGATCGCCGGGGCCACTAATCAGCCCCAGCATTTT	CASSAIAGATNQPQHF
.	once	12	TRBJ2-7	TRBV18	TGTGCCAGCTCACGACCTGACTACGAGCAGTACTTC	CASSRPDYEQYF
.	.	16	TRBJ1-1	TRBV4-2	TGTGCCAGCGCCTTTTCTGTCGTTCGCCAGGAGCCTGAAGCTTTCTTT	CASAFSVVRQEPEAFF
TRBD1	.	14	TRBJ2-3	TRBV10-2	TGCGCCAGCAGGACAGGGATTCTCACAGATACGCAGTATTTT	CASRTGILTDTQYF
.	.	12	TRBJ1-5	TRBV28	TGTGCCAGCAGTTTAACGAATCAGCCCCAGCATTTT	CASSLTNQPQHF
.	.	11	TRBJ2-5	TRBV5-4	TGTGCCAGCAGCTGCGAGGAGACCCAGTACTTC	CASSCEETQYF
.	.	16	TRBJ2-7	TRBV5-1	TGCGCCAGCAGCCCTGGCCGAAGTGCAGGGTTTAACGAGCAGTACTTC	CASSPGRSAGFNEQYF
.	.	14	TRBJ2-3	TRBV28	TGTGCCAGCTGTGTACAGCAATACACAGATACGCAGTATTTT	CASCVQQYTDTQYF
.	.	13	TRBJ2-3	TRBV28	TGTGCCAGCTTCTCACGTTCCACAGATACGCAGTATTTT	CASFSRSTDTQYF
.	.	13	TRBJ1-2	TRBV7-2	TGTGCCAGCAGAATGACAGGAAACTATGGCTACACCTTC	CASRMTGNYGYTF
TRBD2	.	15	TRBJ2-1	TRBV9	TGTGCCAGCAGCGCACGACTAGCGGTCTACAATGAGCAGTTCTTC	CASSARLAVYNEQFF
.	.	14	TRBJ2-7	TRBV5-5	TGTGCCAGCAGCTTGGGTATGGGGCTTTACGAGCAGTACTTC	CASSLGMGLYEQYF
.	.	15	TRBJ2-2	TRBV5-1	TGCGCCAGCAGCTTACGGCAGCCGAACACCGGGGAGCTGTTTTTT	CASSLRQPNTGELFF
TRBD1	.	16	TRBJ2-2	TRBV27	TGTGCCAGCAGTCGACGGGACAGGGCGAGCACCGGGGAGCTGTTTTTT	CASSRRDRASTGELFF
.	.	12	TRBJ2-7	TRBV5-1	TGCGCCAGCAGCGGAACCAGGCGCGAGCAGTACTTC	CASSGTRREQYF
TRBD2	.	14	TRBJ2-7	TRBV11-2	TGTGCCAGCAGCCTTCTAGCGGGAGAACTACAGCAGTACTTC	CASSLLAGELQQYF
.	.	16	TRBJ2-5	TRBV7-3	TGTGCCAGCAGCCGCTTACCCCCCTCCGGAGGAGAGACCCAGTACTTC	CASSRLPPSGGETQYF
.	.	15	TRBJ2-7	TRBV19	TGTGCCAGTAGTATAGGGGGTAGCGGATCCTACGAGCAGTACTTC	CASSIGGSGSYEQYF
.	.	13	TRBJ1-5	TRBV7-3	TGTGCCAGCAGCCGGGATATTAATCAGCCCCAGCATTTT	CASSRDINQPQHF